The 21 T cell receptor beta chains given below trace back to one sample, sequenced in a study of blood T cell repertoires in COVID-19. Sequenced by immunoSEQ multiplex PCR; TCRdb stores in-frame clones only, minus some. The sample includes hundreds of thousands of clones, 70% to 85% of them seen just once. The specimen sequenced was peripheral blood. These receptors came from an older man with acute or convalescent COVID-19.

This sequence joins TRBV24-1 and TRBJ1-2, with TRBD1 as a possible D gene (5 bases). This CDR3 is 11 amino acids long. Germline values: CDR1 KGHDR, CDR2 SFDVKD. The V gene lost 5 bases and the J gene lost 8 bases, with 8 bases spanning the gap. The chain's CDR3 is CATSGGRGYTF. In DNA form, the CDR3 reads TGTGCCACCAGTGGGGGCAGGGGCTACACCTTC.

The chain combines TRBV6-5 with TRBJ2-3, with a possible D match to TRBD2 (6 bases). Germline V gene data show CDR1 as MNHEY and CDR2 as SVGAGI. The CDR3 is 13 residues long. CDR3: CRCTGEPPDTQYF. The CDR3 coding sequence is TGTAGATGTACGGGGGAGCCTCCAGATACGCAGTATTTT.

The rearrangement links TRBV24-1 to TRBJ1-2, with 9 positions matching TRBD1. Germline V gives CDR1 KGHDR, CDR2 SFDVKD. Trimming took 2 bases from V and 1 from J; bases not matched to a gene: 4. This CDR3 has 16 amino acids. CDR3 sequence reads: CATSDSGTGLNYGYTF. CDR3 nucleotide sequence: TGTGCCACCAGTGATTCCGGGACAGGGCTTAACTATGGCTACACCTTC.

V is TRBV12-3 or TRBV12-4 and J is TRBJ2-7; D remains ambiguous. The CDR3 totals 12 residues. Trimming took off 1 base at V and 10 bases at J, with 11 bases between the two ends. This CDR3 reads CASSLGPKHQYF. The CDR3 bases are TGTGCCAGCAGTTTAGGGCCGAAACACCAGTACTTC.

This clone was picked up one time. The gene calls are TRBV5-1 and TRBJ2-1; D is unresolved. Trimming pared 2 bases from V and 7 bases from J, leaving 16 bases between. CDR1 SGHRS and CDR2 YFSETQ come from the germline V gene. The length of the CDR3 is 15 residues. CDR3 loop: CASSFSPVQRNEQFF. The CDR3, as DNA: TGCGCCAGCAGCTTTTCGCCAGTTCAGAGGAATGAGCAGTTCTTC.

The chain recombines TRBV5-1 with TRBJ2-7; D is uncertain. The CDR3 is made up of 12 amino acids. Trimming left V 3 bases short and J 6 bases short, with 10 bases between. The germline V gene has CDR1 SGHRS and CDR2 YFSETQ. This CDR3 reads CASSSNAGEQYF. The CDR3 region has the DNA TGCGCCAGCAGCTCTAACGCCGGCGAGCAGTACTTC.

V usage is TRBV6-5 and J usage is TRBJ2-7; D gene unclear. Germline V gives CDR1 MNHEY, CDR2 SVGAGI. V dropped 2 bases and J dropped 4 bases, with 3 bases sitting between them. This CDR3 region has 11 residues. The CDR3 region has the DNA TGTGCCAGCAGTTACCTATACGAGCAGTACTTC. Residues: CASSYLYEQYF.

In the case of this clone: At one end the junction does not follow the germline gene, possibly because of a read error. The V and J genes are TRBV15 and TRBJ1-2; D remains unclear. CDR1 and CDR2 (germline): LNHNV, YYDKDF (reference sequence). The CDR3 has 13 residues. The DNA of the CDR3 is TGTGCCACCAGGGAGGGAGTGAACTATGGCCACACCTTC. It codes for CATREGVNYGHTF.

The chain has TRBV6-2 or TRBV6-3 and TRBJ1-1, with 10 bases identical to TRBD1. CDR1 and CDR2 (germline): MNHEY, SVGEGT. This CDR3 region has 15 residues. J lost 7 bases, V lost 6 bases, and 11 bases had no gene match. The CDR3 loop reads CASSPIGTGAGEAFF. In DNA, the CDR3 is TGTGCCAGCAGCCCTATCGGGACAGGGGCCGGTGAAGCTTTCTTT.

This clone was observed a handful of times. V is TRBV6-5 and J is TRBJ2-5; possible D gene TRBD2, 5 bases. V lost 6 bases, J lost 4 bases, and 18 bases lay in between. CDR3 size: 15 residues. Germline values: CDR1 MNHEY, CDR2 SVGAGI. Here the CDR3 DNA reads TGTGCCAGCAGCGGAGGTCCCTCCCGTGGAGAGACCCAGTACTTC. Amino acid sequence: CASSGGPSRGETQYF.

The rearrangement joins TRBV5-1 to TRBJ1-1; 7 nucleotides match TRBD1. The CDR3 totals 15 residues. The J segment lost 0 bases and the V segment lost 1 base, leaving 3 bases of the junction unmatched. The germline V gene has CDR1 SGHRS and CDR2 YFSETQ. The CDR3 DNA is TGCGCCAGCAGCTTGTTGGGACAGCTGAACACTGAAGCTTTCTTT. Its translation is CASSLLGQLNTEAFF.

In nucleotides, the CDR3 is TGTGCCAGCAGTTTGCTCGGGGGGACAGGGGCCGGGGAGCTGTTTTTT. Its protein is CASSLLGGTGAGELFF. The chain has TRBV28 and TRBJ2-2; 10 positions match TRBD1. CDR3 length: 16 amino acids. Germline V gene data show CDR1 as MDHEN and CDR2 as SYDVKM. V trimming: 3 bases; J trimming: 6 bases; junction bases outside the gene matches: 7.

V is TRBV7-8 and J is TRBJ2-3; no clear D gene. Germline CDR1 is SGHVS and CDR2 is FQNEAQ. The CDR3 is made up of 14 amino acids. Trimming cost V 4 bases and J 1 base, with 9 bases left between them. The CDR3 region has the DNA TGTGCCAGCAGCTCGTACAGCCGCACAGATACGCAGTATTTT. This codes for CASSSYSRTDTQYF.

This chain links TRBV28 with TRBJ2-1, with D maybe TRBD2 (5 bases). This CDR3 region has 14 residues. Trimming cost V 4 bases and J 8 bases, with 15 bases left between them. The V gene's germline CDR1 is MDHEN and CDR2 SYDVKM. In DNA, the CDR3 is TGTGCCAGCAGTTCGGCGGACTCTCCCCATGAGCAGTTCTTC. It codes for CASSSADSPHEQFF.

The chain uses TRBV7-2 and TRBJ1-5, with 10 bases that match TRBD1. The germline V gene has CDR1 SGHTA and CDR2 FQGNSA. The CDR3 spans 15 residues. After removal of 0 bases from V and 8 bases from J, the junction contained 4 bases not matched to a gene. The CDR3 region is CASSLARDRGKPQHF. DNA for the CDR3: TGTGCCAGCAGCTTAGCGCGGGACAGGGGTAAGCCCCAGCATTTT.

This sequence joins TRBV3-1 (or the pseudogene TRBV3-2) and TRBJ1-1; possible D gene TRBD1, 5 bases. V was trimmed by 0 bases and J by 10 bases, leaving 18 bases between them. CDR3 length equals 15 residues. CDR1 is LGHDT and CDR2 is YNNKEL in the germline V gene (reference sequence). For the CDR3, the DNA is TGTGCCAGCAGCCAAGATTCGGATTGGAGGGGAACAGCTTTCTTT. Residues: CASSQDSDWRGTAFF.

The V call is TRBV7-9, the J call TRBJ2-5; the match to TRBD1 covers 9 bases. Germline V gene lookup returns CDR1 SEHNR and CDR2 FQNEAQ (reference sequence). Trimming removed 11 bases from V and 4 bases from J; junction bases left unmatched: 11. The CDR3 covers 14 residues. CDR3 protein: CAAPGDRDVETQYF. In nucleotides, the CDR3 is TGTGCCGCTCCAGGGGACAGGGATGTAGAGACCCAGTACTTC.

The chain joins TRBV6-1 to TRBJ1-3; 7 bases line up with TRBD1. Germline loops: CDR1 MNHNS, CDR2 SASEGT. Trimming removed 5 bases from V and 0 bases from J; junction bases left unmatched: 7. The length of the CDR3 is 16 residues. The CDR3 DNA is TGTGCCAGCAGTCAAGGGACAGCCCTCTCTGGAAACACCATATATTTT. Translating it yields CASSQGTALSGNTIYF.

This rearrangement joins TRBV28 to TRBJ2-7, with TRBD2 matching over 7 bases. The length of the CDR3 is 14 residues. After removal of 6 bases from V and 2 bases from J, the junction contained 7 bases not matched to a gene. Germline values: CDR1 MDHEN, CDR2 SYDVKM. This CDR3 is CASSYPGRAYEQYF. As DNA, the CDR3 is TGTGCCAGCAGCTACCCGGGGAGGGCCTACGAGCAGTACTTC.

The J gene is TRBJ1-1, the V gene TRBV5-1; D is unclear. The V gene's germline CDR1 is SGHRS and CDR2 YFSETQ. The CDR3 has 16 amino acids. V was pared by 4 bases and J by 1 base, with 17 bases between. The CDR3 DNA reads TGCGCCAGCAGCCTATTCAGCGGACGTTGGAACACTGAAGCTTTCTTT. Encoded protein: CASSLFSGRWNTEAFF.

J is TRBJ2-2 and V is TRBV28, with a tentative D call TRBD1 (5 bases). Germline V gene lookup returns CDR1 MDHEN and CDR2 SYDVKM. Trimming removed 6 bases at V and 4 bases at J, with 12 bases between. This CDR3 is 14 amino acids long. The chain's CDR3 is CASRSTERTGELFF. In DNA form, the CDR3 reads TGTGCCAGCAGGTCGACAGAGCGCACCGGGGAGCTGTTTTTT.